This TCR beta chain is drawn from a study of T cells in Graves' hyperthyroidism and ophthalmopathy. Study summary: At the time of initial diagnosis and before any treatment, peripheral blood was collected.

What was amplified from RNA transcripts were TCR beta CDR3 regions. Initially, a first-round RT-PCR of the TCR CDR3 employed the HTBI primer set. TCRdb redid the calling of the multiplex PCR reads with MiXCR, one entry per CDR3 protein. The sample shows roughly 300,000 distinct CDR3 sequences, roughly 21% of them seen only once. Hyperthyroidism of Graves' type that showed no ophthalmopathy progression within 18 months was stable. Diagnostic assessment was based on clinical symptoms, serum thyroxine and TRAb, thyroid ultrasound and orbital computed tomography. In germline, CDR1 is LNHDA, CDR2 SQIVND (reference sequence). This CDR3 is built from 17 residues. Trimming removed 6 bases from V and 0 bases from J; junction bases left unmatched: 10.

The sample consisted of blood. The TCR sequence derives from a woman aged 45-65 years with Graves' hyperthyroidism. V and J are TRBV19 and TRBJ1-5; 8 bases are shared with TRBD1. The CDR3 DNA is TGTGCCAGTAGATCCATAGACAGGGGATATAGCAATCAGCCCCAGCATTTT. This gives the protein CASRSIDRGYSNQPQHF.